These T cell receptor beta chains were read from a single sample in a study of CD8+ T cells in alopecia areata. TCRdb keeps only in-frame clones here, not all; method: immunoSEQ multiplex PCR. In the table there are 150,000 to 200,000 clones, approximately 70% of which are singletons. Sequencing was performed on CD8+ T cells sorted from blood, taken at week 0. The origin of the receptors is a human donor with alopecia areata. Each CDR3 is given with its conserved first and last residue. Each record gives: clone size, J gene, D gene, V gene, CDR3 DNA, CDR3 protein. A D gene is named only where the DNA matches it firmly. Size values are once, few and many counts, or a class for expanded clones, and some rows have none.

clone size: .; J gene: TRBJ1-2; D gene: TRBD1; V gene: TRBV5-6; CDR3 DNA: TGTGCCAGCAGCGCGGGGACAGGGGTACGCGGCTACACCTTC; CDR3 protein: CASSAGTGVRGYTF
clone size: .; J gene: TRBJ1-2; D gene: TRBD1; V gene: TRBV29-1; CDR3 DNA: TGCAGCGTTTCCGGGACAGGGAGCTTCTATGGCTACACCTTC; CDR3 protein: CSVSGTGSFYGYTF
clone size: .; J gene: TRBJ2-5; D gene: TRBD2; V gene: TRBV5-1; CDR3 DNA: TGCGCCAGCAGATTGGCGGGACTAGATAGGGGAGAGACCCAGTACTTC; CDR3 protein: CASRLAGLDRGETQYF
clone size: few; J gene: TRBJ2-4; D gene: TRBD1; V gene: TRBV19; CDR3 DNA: TGTGCCAGTAGCGCTCCCGGACAGGGAAGGAACATTCAGTACTTC; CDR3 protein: CASSAPGQGRNIQYF
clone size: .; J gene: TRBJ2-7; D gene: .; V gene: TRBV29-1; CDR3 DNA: TGCAGCGTTGTAAGCTCCTACGAGCAGTACTTC; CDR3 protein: CSVVSSYEQYF
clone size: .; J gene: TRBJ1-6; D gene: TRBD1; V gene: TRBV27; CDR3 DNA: TGTGCCAGCAGCCCCGGACAGGGGGGTTCACCCCTCCACTTT; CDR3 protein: CASSPGQGGSPLHF
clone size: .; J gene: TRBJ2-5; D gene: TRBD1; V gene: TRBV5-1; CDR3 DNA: TGCGCCAGCAGCCAACAGGGGGCAGTCCAAGAGACCCAGTACTTC; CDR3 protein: CASSQQGAVQETQYF
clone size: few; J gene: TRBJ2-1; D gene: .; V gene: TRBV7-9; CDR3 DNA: TGTGCCAGCAGCCGAGTCAATGAGCAGTTCTTC; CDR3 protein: CASSRVNEQFF
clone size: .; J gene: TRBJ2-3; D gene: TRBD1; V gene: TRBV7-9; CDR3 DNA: TGTGCCAGCAGCTCCCGTATGGACAGGGTGAAAGATACGCAGTATTTT; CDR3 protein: CASSSRMDRVKDTQYF
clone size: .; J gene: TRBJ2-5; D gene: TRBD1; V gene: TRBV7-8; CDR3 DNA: TGTGCCAGCAGCTCGGGTTCGGGACAGGGAAAATGGACCCAGTACTTC; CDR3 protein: CASSSGSGQGKWTQYF
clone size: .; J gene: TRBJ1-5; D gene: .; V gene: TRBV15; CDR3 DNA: TGTGCCACCAGCAGAGCCCCAGGGAGGGATCAGCCCCAGCATTTT; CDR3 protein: CATSRAPGRDQPQHF
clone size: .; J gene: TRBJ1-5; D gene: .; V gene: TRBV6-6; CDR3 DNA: TGTGCCAGCAGTCAGGGGTTCAATCAGCCCCAGCATTTT; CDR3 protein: CASSQGFNQPQHF
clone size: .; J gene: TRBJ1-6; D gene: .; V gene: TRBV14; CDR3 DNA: TGTGCCAGCAGCCAAGGGGGACCCCTCCACTTT; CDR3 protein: CASSQGGPLHF
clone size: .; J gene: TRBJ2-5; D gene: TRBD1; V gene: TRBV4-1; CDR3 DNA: TGCGCCAGCAGCCAAGATCAACAGGGGGAGACCCAGTACTTC; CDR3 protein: CASSQDQQGETQYF
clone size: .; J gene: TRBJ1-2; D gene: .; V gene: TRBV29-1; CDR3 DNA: TGCAGCGCCCAAGGGGTGGACTATGGCTACACCTTC; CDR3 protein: CSAQGVDYGYTF
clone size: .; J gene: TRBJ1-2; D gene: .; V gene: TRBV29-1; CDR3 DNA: TGCAGCTTTCGGACGGTTTTTGACTATGGCTACACCTTC; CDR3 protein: CSFRTVFDYGYTF
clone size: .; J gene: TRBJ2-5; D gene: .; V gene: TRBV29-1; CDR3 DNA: TGCAGCGTTGAATACCGGACAGAGCAAGAGACCCAGTACTTC; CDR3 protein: CSVEYRTEQETQYF
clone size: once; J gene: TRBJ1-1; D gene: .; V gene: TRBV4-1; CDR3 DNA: TGCGCCAGCTCGTGGGGTGGGACTGAAGCTTTCTTT; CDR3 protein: CASSWGGTEAFF
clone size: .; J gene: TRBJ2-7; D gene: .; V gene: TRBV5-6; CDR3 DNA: TGTGCCAGCAGCTCTCTCCGGGGGACAGCTAACGCCTACGAGCAGTACTTC; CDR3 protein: CASSSLRGTANAYEQYF
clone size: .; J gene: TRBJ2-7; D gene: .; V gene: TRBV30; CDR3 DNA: TGTGCCTGGAGTGTACTTGGGGAAAACTCCTACGAGCAGTACTTC; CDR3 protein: CAWSVLGENSYEQYF
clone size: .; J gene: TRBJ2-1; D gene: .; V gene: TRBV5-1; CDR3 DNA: TGCGCCAGCAGCTTGGAGGTCACAACCAGCTACAATGAGCAGTTCTTC; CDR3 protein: CASSLEVTTSYNEQFF
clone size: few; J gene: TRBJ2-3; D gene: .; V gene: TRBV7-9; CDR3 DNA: TGTGCCAGCAGGGGAACATCAGATACGCAGTATTTT; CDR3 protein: CASRGTSDTQYF
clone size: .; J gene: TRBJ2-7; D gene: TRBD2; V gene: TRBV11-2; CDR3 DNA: TGTGCCAGCAGCTCGGGGGGAATTCGCGAGCAGTACTTC; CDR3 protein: CASSSGGIREQYF
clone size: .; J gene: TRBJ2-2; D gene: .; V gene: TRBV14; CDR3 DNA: TGTGCCAGCAGCCAGGGGCAAGGCGCCGGGGAGCTGTTTTTT; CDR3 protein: CASSQGQGAGELFF
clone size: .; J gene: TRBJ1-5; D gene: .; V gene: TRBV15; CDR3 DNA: TGTGCCACCAGCGGGGGGACCGTGCCTAATCAGCCCCAGCATTTT; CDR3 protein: CATSGGTVPNQPQHF
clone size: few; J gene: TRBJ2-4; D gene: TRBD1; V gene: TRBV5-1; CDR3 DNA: TGCGCCAGCAGCTCGGAGACAGGGTCCAAAAACATTCAGTACTTC; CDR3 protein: CASSSETGSKNIQYF
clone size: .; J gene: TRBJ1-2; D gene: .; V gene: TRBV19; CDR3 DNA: TGTGCCACTGGGTTCGGCTATGGCTACACCTTC; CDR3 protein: CATGFGYGYTF
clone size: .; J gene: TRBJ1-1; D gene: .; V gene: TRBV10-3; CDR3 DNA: TGTGCCATCAGTGGGACTCAGGAGACAGCTGAGAACACTGAAGCTTTCTTT; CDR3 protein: CAISGTQETAENTEAFF
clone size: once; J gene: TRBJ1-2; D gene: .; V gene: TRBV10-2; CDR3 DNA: TGCGCCAGCAGTGAGTCGTGGCTATATGGCTACACCTTC; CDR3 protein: CASSESWLYGYTF